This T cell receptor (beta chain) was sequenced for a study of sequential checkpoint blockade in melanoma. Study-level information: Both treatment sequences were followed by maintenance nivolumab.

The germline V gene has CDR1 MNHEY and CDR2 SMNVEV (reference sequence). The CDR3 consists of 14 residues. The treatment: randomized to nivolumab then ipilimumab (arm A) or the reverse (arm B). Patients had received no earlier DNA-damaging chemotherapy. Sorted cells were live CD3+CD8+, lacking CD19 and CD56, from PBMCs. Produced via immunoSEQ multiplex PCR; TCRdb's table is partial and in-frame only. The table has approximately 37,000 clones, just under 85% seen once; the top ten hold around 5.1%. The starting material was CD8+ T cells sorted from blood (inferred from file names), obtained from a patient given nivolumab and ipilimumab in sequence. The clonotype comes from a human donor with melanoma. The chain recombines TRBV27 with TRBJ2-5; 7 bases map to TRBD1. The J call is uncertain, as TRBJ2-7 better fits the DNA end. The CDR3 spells CASGWAGGSYEQYF. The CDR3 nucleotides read TGTGCCAGCGGGTGGGCAGGGGGCTCCTACGAGCAGTACTTC.